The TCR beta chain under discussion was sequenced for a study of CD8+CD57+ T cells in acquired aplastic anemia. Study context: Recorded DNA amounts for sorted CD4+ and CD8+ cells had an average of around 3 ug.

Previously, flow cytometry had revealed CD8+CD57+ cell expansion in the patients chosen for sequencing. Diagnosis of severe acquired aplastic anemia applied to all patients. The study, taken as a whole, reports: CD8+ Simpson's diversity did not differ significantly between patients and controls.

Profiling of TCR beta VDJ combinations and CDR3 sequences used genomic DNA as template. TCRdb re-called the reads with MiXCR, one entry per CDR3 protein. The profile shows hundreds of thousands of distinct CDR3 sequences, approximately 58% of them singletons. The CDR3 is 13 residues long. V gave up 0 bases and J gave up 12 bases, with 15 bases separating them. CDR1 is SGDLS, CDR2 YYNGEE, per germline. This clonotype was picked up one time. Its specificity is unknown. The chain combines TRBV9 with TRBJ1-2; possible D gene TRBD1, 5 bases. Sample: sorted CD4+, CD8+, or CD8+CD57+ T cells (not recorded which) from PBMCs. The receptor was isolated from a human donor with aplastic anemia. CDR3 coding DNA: TGTGCCAGCAGCGTAGAAGGGGTGGGAGGAAACACCTTC. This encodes CASSVEGVGGNTF.